Sequencing of this TCR beta chain was carried out in a study of blood T cell repertoires in COVID-19 (dated by TCRdb to the early 2020s). Regarding the study in general: Collaborator samples came from the United States, Italy and Spain and covered acute and convalescent phases of COVID-19. The prospective study material was composed of cDNA or gDNA derived from T cells, B-cell-depleted T cells, or PBMCs. The dataset comprised deeply sampled blood TCRbeta repertoires from subjects exposed to, actively infected with, or recovered from COVID-19. The repertoires were released in a freely available public database meant as a resource for research on the immune response to SARS-CoV-2. Samples were obtained from the ongoing ImmuneRACE study (first 160 participants) and from some 1,300 subjects provided by 6 global collaborators. Nearly every sample came with metadata listing a de-identified subject ID, COVID-19 status, age in years and sex. HLA class I and class II types, where available, came from metadata supplied by the sample provider rather than from assay-based typing. Study-wide conclusions, independent of this receptor: The quantity of clinical and demographic metadata differed by source and by participant and was supplied without curation.

Samples from volunteer blood donors who had recovered from COVID-19 were contributed by a second Seattle source. The collaborating institutions used their own protocols to collect whole blood in K2EDTA tubes. For TCRbeta analysis, collaborators shipped samples as frozen whole blood, isolated PBMCs, or DNA extracted from either of those sample types. As to this clone: Its antigen remains undetermined. Nothing much larger sits one base from this clone, and base qualities are not available.

TCRbeta CDR3 regions were amplified from genomic DNA by means of the immunoSEQ Assay, a bias-controlled multiplex PCR. The authors' analysis ran thus. Nucleated cell counts per sample were estimated from amplification of reference gene primers within the assay. To quantify the absolute abundance of each unique TCRbeta CDR3 rearrangement, sequence reads were collapsed and filtered. For each sample, productive Simpson clonality was calculated as the square root of Simpson's diversity index over productive rearrangements. This is the immuneACCESS table as TCRdb keeps it, with only in-frame sequences that have V and J called. A part of the clones is gone; compared with another copy, unresolved V genes explain less than half, and the rest is unexplained. V, J and clone size are taken as reported in that table, and D and trimming were inferred from the DNA itself. This sample has 100,000 to 150,000 clones in its table, and more than 70% of those were observed once. Of the sample, about an eighth falls within the top ten clones.

In the germline V gene, CDR1 corresponds to ENHRY and CDR2 to SYGVKD. Compared with germline, V lacks 4 bases and J lacks 7 bases; bases without a gene match: 7. Including cysteine and phenylalanine, the CDR3 has 15 amino acids. The read is trimmed to its CDR3 DNA, 45 bases read in frame from base 1. The sample was peripheral blood. The rearranged segments are TRBV10-3 and TRBJ2-1, with TRBD1 identical over 10 junction bases. This TCR came from a woman in her 30s who had recovered from COVID-19. The CDR3 in this case is CAISGGQGFGNEQFF. The bases read TGTGCCATCAGTGGGGGACAGGGGTTTGGGAATGAGCAGTTCTTC.